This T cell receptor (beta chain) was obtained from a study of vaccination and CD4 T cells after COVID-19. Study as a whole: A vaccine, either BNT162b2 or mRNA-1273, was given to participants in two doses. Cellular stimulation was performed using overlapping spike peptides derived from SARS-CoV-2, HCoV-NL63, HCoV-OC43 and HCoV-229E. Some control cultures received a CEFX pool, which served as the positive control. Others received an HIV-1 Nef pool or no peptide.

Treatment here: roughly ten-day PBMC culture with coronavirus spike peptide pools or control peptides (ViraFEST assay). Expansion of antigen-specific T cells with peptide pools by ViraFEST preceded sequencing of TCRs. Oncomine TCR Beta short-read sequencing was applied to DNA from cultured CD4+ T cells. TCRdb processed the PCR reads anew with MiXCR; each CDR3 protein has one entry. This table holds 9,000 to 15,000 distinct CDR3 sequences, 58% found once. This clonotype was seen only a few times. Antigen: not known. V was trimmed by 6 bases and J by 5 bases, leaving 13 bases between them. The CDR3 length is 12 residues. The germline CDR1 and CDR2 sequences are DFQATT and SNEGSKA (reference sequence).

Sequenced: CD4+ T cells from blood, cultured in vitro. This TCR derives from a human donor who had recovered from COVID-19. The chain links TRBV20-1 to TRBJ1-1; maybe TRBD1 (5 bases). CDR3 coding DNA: TGCAGTGCAATCCGGGGGGTTACTGAAGCTTTCTTT. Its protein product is CSAIRGVTEAFF.